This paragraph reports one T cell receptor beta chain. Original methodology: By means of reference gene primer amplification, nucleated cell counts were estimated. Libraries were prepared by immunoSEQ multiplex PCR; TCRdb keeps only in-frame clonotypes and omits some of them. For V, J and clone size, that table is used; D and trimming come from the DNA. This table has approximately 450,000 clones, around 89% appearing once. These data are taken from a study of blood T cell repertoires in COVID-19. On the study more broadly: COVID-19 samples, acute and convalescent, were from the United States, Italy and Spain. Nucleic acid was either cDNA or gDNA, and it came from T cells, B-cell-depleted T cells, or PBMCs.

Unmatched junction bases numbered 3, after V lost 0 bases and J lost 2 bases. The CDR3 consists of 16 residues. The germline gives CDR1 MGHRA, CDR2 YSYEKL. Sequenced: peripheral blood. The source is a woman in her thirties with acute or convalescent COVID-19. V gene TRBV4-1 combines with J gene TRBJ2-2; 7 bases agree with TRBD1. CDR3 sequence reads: CASSQETGPNTGELFF. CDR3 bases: TGCGCCAGCAGCCAAGAGACAGGGCCAAACACCGGGGAGCTGTTTTTT.